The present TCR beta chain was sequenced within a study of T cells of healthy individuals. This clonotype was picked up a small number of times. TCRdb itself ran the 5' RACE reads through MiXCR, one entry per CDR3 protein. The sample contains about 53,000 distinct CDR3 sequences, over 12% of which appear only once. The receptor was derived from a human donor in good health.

CDR3: CATSRGESTGLGRQYF. The DNA of the CDR3 is TGTGCCACCAGCAGAGGAGAGTCTACAGGGCTAGGCAGACAGTACTTC. This sequence joins TRBV15 and TRBJ2-7; D is perhaps TRBD1 (6 bases). Germline CDR1 LNHNV, CDR2 YYDKDF (reference sequence). V gave up 1 base and J gave up 10 bases, with 23 bases separating them. This CDR3 region has 16 residues. The full variable domain, its missing parts supplied by reference TRBV15 and TRBJ2-7, is DAMVIQNPRYQVTQFGKPVTLSCSQTLNHNVMYWYQQKSSQAPKLLFHYYDKDFNNEADTPDNFQSRRPNTSFCFLDIRSPGLGDTAMYLCATSRGESTGLGRQYFGPGTRLTVT.